The clone carrying this T cell receptor beta chain was observed many times. Its antigen is unknown. TCRdb analysed the multiplex PCR reads with MiXCR anew, one entry per CDR3 protein. The table has some 170,000 distinct CDR3 sequences, 33% seen once. From germline, CDR1 is MNHEY and CDR2 SVGEGT. V was pared by 6 bases and J by 6 bases, with 4 bases of the junction left unmatched. The CDR3 sequence is 13 residues long. The data belong to a study of breast tumors, draining lymph nodes, adjacent tissues. Study conclusions and caveats: The data were judged consistent with most tumor T cells coming from lymph node and expanding in tumor. Tumor and nontumor repertoires were significantly more similar in luminal-like than in basal-like breast cancer.

The lymph nodes were axillary draining lymph nodes from breast cancer patients. V is TRBV6-2 or TRBV6-3 and J is TRBJ2-2; 7 bases are shared with TRBD1. Sequenced material: axillary lymph node tissue. The TCR was taken from a female donor with breast cancer. Some clones in this sample may be carry-over from other donors' samples. The CDR3 DNA reads as TGTGCCAGCAGCCGAGGGGGCTCCGGGGAGCTGTTTTTT. This sequence encodes CASSRGGSGELFF.